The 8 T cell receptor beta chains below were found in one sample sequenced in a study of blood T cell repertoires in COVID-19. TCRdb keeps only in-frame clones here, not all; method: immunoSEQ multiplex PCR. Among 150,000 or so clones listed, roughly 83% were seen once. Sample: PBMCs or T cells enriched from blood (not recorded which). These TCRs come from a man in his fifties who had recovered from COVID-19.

CDR3 loop: CASSPLTTVRSGNTIYF. Here the CDR3 DNA reads TGTGCCAGCAGTCCCCTCACGACAGTCCGCTCTGGAAACACCATATATTTT. This chain connects TRBV6-6 to TRBJ1-3; a possible D gene is TRBD1 (5 bases). CDR1 and CDR2 (germline): MNHNY, SVGAGI (reference sequence). V was pared by 5 bases and J by 0 bases, with 17 bases between. This CDR3 has 17 amino acids.

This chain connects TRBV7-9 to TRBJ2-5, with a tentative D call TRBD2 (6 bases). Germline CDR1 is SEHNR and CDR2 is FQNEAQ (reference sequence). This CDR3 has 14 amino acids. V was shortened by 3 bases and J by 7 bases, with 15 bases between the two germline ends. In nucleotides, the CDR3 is TGTGCCAGCAGCTTTCAGTCCGGAGCGGGGACCCAGTACTTC. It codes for CASSFQSGAGTQYF.

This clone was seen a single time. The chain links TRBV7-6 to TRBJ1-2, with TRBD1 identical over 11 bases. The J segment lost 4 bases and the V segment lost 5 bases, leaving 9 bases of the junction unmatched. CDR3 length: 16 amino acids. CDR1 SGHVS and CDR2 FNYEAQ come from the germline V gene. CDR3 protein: CASSARTGGGSYGYTF. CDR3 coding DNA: TGTGCCAGCAGCGCCAGGACAGGGGGCGGGAGCTATGGCTACACCTTC.

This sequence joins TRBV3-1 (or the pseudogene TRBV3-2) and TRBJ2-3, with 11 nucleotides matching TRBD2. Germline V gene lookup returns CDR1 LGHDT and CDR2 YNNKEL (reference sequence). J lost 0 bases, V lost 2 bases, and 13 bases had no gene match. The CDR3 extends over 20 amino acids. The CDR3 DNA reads TGTGCCAGCAGCCAAAGGTCTCCGCGACTAGCGGGGACTAGCACAGATACGCAGTATTTT. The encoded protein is CASSQRSPRLAGTSTDTQYF.

The CDR3 here is CASTPPGGNQPQHF. Here the CDR3 DNA reads TGTGCCAGCACTCCCCCGGGAGGAAATCAGCCCCAGCATTTT. The chain links TRBV6-5 to TRBJ1-5; no firm D call. The CDR3 has 14 residues. Germline V gene lookup returns CDR1 MNHEY and CDR2 SVGAGI. Trimming removed 7 bases at V and 4 bases at J, with 14 bases between.

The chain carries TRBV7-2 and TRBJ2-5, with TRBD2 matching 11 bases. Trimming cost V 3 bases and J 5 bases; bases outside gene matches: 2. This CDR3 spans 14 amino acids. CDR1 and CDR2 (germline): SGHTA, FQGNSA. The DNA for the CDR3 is TGTGCCAGCAGCTTTAGCGGGGGGGCCGAGACCCAGTACTTC. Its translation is CASSFSGGAETQYF.

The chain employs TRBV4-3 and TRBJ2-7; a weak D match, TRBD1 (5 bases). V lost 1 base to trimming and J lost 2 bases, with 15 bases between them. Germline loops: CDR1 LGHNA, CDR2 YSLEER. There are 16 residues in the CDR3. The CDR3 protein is CASSQGVSGLPYEQYF. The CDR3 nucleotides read TGCGCCAGCAGCCAAGGGGTCTCAGGGCTTCCCTACGAGCAGTACTTC.

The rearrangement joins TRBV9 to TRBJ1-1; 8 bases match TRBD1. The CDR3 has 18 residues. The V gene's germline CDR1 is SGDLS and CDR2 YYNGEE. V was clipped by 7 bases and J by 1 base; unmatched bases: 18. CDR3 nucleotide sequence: TGTGCCAGCCCTACCGGGGCGCAGGGGGCAGAAAGGAACACTGAAGCTTTCTTT. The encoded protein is CASPTGAQGAERNTEAFF.